This TCR beta chain was identified in a study of neurological immune-mediated disorders. Study-wide background: In a group of roughly 34 multiple sclerosis patients, approximately 30 had the relapsing-remitting type and 3 had the secondary progressive type.

The CDR3 loop spans 14 amino acids. Between the trimmed V and J ends, which lost 0 bases and 4 bases, there was a span of 10 bases. Germline V gives CDR1 SGHRS, CDR2 YFSETQ. Study-wide results and caveats: The greatest TCR clonal expansion occurred in HTLV-1-associated myelopathy and the least in multiple sclerosis, which fell below healthy controls.

This clonotype was detected only a few times. The antigen is not known. Each TCR transcript was tagged with a 10-nucleotide random UMI during 5'RACE. From 15-18 subjects, each sequencing run yielded over 170 million TCR-beta sequences. MiXCR, applied by TCRdb to the 5' RACE reads, yields one record per CDR3 protein. This table holds over 60,000 distinct CDR3 sequences, less than 5.5% found once. The sequenced sample consisted of PBMCs. This TCR derives from a woman aged 25 to 45 with multiple sclerosis. The chain combines TRBV5-1 with TRBJ1-1; D ambiguous. For the CDR3, the DNA is TGCGCCAGCAGCTTGGCCCGGGGAGCCACTGAAGCTTTCTTT. It specifies CASSLARGATEAFF. Based on the CDR3 plus reference TRBV5-1 and TRBJ1-1, the full variable domain is KAGVTQTPRYLIKTRGQQVTLSCSPISGHRSVSWYQQTPGQGLQFLFEYFSETQRNKGNFPGRFSGRQFSNSRSEMNVSTLELGDSALYLCASSLARGATEAFFGQGTRLTVV.